The T cell receptor (beta chain) described here comes from a study of blood T cell repertoires in COVID-19. This clone was detected only a few times. Measured with immunoSEQ multiplex PCR; TCRdb has only the in-frame clones, and not every one. The table lists approximately 210,000 clones, roughly four fifths of them singletons. V was shortened by 3 bases and J by 7 bases, with 12 bases between the two germline ends. CDR3 length: 13 amino acids. Germline V gene lookup returns CDR1 ENHRY and CDR2 SYGVKD. The source material was peripheral blood. The chain has TRBV10-3 and TRBJ2-5; D unclear. This TCR came from a woman between 35 and 50 years old with acute or convalescent COVID-19. The CDR3 loop is CAISEILELTQYF. CDR3 nucleotide sequence: TGTGCCATCAGTGAAATTCTGGAGTTGACCCAGTACTTC.